Only a few counts were recorded for the clone carrying this T cell receptor beta chain. This specimen belongs to a study of early T cells in non-severe SARS-CoV-2 infection. There are 13 residues in the CDR3. V dropped 3 bases and J dropped 0 bases, with 9 bases sitting between them. Germline CDR1 is DFQATT and CDR2 is SNEGSKA (reference sequence). TCRdb re-called the 5' RACE reads through MiXCR, storing one row per CDR3 protein. The data hold over 55,000 distinct CDR3 sequences, with around 12% observed a single time. This chain connects TRBV20-1 to TRBJ2-7, with unresolved D. The sequenced sample was whole blood, obtained at baseline. The sequence was collected from an adult who was a healthcare worker with PCR-confirmed SARS-CoV-2 infection or an uninfected control (not recorded which). The DNA for the CDR3 is TGCAGTGCTAGCACTCCAAGCTCCTACGAGCAGTACTTC. Translated: CSASTPSSYEQYF.